This T cell receptor beta chain was sequenced for a study of shared clonotypes between healthy human individuals. Across the study: Researchers drew samples from two women and a few men aged 18 to 49.

Germline CDR1 GTSNPN, CDR2 SVGIG (reference sequence). The CDR3 is 14 residues long. The V and J ends lost 4 bases and 3 bases, in that order; junction bases with no gene match: 8. The genomic DNA of each subset was split evenly across several immunoSEQ plates. Here immunoSEQ multiplex PCR was the method, and the copy in TCRdb shows in-frame clones only, minus some. In the table there are under 1,100,000 clones, 60% to 80% of which are singletons. The chain carries TRBV30 and TRBJ1-1, with TRBD1 matching 7 bases. The specimen was memory CD4+ T cells sorted from blood. Subset specified: CD45RA-negative fraction. The clonotype was recovered from a man aged 18 to 35 in good health. The CDR3 is CAWIVRQGYTEAFF. The CDR3 nucleotides are TGTGCCTGGATCGTAAGACAGGGTTACACTGAAGCTTTCTTT.